This T cell receptor beta chain was profiled in a study of T cell repertoires in ileal Crohn's disease. About the study: Patients had a median approximately 8-year disease duration, and about 40% were active smokers.

Trimming stripped 8 bases from V and 7 bases from J, with 18 bases between. This CDR3 spans 14 amino acids. From germline, CDR1 is SNHLY and CDR2 FYNNEI. Produced via immunoSEQ multiplex PCR; TCRdb's table is partial and in-frame only. The data show 2,300 or so clones, about nine tenths seen once. The TCR was taken from an adult with Crohn's disease. Sequenced input: ileal tissue. This rearrangement joins TRBV2 to TRBJ2-1, with D tentatively TRBD2 (6 bases). The DNA for the CDR3 is TGTGCCAGCCTCTGGGGGAGGAGGGAGAATGAGCAGTTCTTC. Its translation is CASLWGRRENEQFF.